This TCR beta chain is drawn from a study of blood T cell repertoires in COVID-19 (dated by TCRdb to the early 2020s). Regarding the research as a whole: Samples from collaborators originated in the United States, Italy and Spain and spanned both the acute and convalescent phases of COVID-19. The repertoires were made available in a free public database intended to serve as a resource for research on the immune response to SARS-CoV-2. Where HLA class I and class II types were available, the types were taken from metadata supplied by the sample provider, not from assay-based typing. The samples were drawn from two sources: the first 160 participants of the ongoing ImmuneRACE study, and 1,254 subjects contributed by 6 global collaborators. A de-identified subject ID, COVID-19 status, age in years and sex were almost always included in the sample metadata. Subjects who had been exposed to COVID-19, were actively infected with it, or had recovered from it provided the deeply sampled blood TCRbeta repertoires that made up the dataset. The prospective study material was composed of cDNA or gDNA derived from T cells, B-cell-depleted T cells, or PBMCs.

According to the germline V gene, CDR1 reads KGHSY and CDR2 reads FQNENV. The V end loses 4 bases and the J end loses 8 bases, and a stretch of 14 bases separates them. The CDR3 goes from the cysteine to the phenylalanine over 13 residues. The kept DNA is CDR3 alone, 39 bases in frame from the first base. A remark on this clone: Its antigen has not been determined. There are no base qualities to consult, and no much larger clone falls within one base.

The immunoSEQ Assay, a bias-controlled multiplex PCR, was used to amplify TCRbeta CDR3 regions from genomic DNA. Concerning the study's data processing: The number of nucleated cells in each sample was estimated from the amplification of reference gene primers within the assay. To quantify the absolute abundance of each unique TCRbeta CDR3 rearrangement, sequence reads were collapsed and filtered. For each sample, productive Simpson clonality was calculated by taking the square root of Simpson's diversity index across productive rearrangements. In its TCRdb copy, this immuneACCESS table keeps in-frame sequences only and misses some clones. Where compared with another copy, unresolved V genes explain less than half of these, and the others have no known cause. V, J and clone size are those of that table, while D and trimming were read from the DNA. In all, the sample holds more than 350,000 clones, and just under 90% of those were seen once. The ten top clones hold around 10% of the sample.

Broader findings and caveats from the paper: Clinical and demographic metadata were provided uncurated, with the amount varying by source and participant.

Participants in the prospective study were enrolled through a virtual design, were aged about 18 to 100 years, and lived in roughly 25 United States geographic areas. In the prospective study, participants were assigned to cohorts based on the clinical history participants reported in a screening survey and a study questionnaire. ImmuneRACE Cohort 3 recovered participants were defined by two consecutive negative NP/OP PCR tests, healthcare professional clearance, or symptom resolution. In the prospective study, mobile phlebotomists collected whole blood, serum and a nasopharyngeal or oropharyngeal swab from each participant. Additional blood draws and questionnaires over an approximately two-month period could optionally be provided by prospective study participants. Prospective study blood samples were shipped either frozen or at room temperature before DNA extraction.

The sequence came from a woman aged 45 to 65 who had recovered from COVID-19. Sequenced sample: PBMCs or T cells enriched from blood (not recorded which). The rearranged segments are TRBV16 and TRBJ1-2; the D gene cannot be resolved reliably. In nucleotides, the sequence is TGTGCCAGCAGCCCCGGTGAACCTCGGGGCTACACCTTC. Protein translation: CASSPGEPRGYTF.